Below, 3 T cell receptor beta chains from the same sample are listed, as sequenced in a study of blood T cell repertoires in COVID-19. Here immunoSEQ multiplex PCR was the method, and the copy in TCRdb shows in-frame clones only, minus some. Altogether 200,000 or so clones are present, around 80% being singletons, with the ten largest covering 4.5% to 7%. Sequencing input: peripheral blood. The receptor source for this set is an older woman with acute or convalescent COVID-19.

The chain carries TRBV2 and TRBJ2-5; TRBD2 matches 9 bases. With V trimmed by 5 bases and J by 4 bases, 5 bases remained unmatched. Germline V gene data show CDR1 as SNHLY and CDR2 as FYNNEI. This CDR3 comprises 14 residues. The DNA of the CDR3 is TGTGCCAGCAGTCGCCAACTAGCGGGAGAGACCCAGTACTTC. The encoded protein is CASSRQLAGETQYF.

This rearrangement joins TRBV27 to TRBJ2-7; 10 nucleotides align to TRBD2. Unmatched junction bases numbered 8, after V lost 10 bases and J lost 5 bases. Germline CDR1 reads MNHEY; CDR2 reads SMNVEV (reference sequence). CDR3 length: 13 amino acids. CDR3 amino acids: CATKREGRHEQYF. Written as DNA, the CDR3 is TGTGCCACCAAGCGGGAGGGCCGCCACGAGCAGTACTTC.

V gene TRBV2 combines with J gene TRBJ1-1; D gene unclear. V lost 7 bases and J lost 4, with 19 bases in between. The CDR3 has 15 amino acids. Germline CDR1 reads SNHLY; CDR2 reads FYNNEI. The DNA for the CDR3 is TGTGCCAGCACCGAGGGAGGGTCTATGGGCACTGAAGCTTTCTTT. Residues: CASTEGGSMGTEAFF.